This T cell receptor beta chain was sequenced during a study of technical replicates of blood from a handful of donors. V lost 5 bases to trimming and J lost 0 bases, with 8 bases between them. Germline CDR1 is MNHEY and CDR2 is SMNVEV (reference sequence). The CDR3 totals 14 residues. Sequenced by immunoSEQ multiplex PCR; TCRdb stores in-frame clones only, minus some. The sample lists some 74,000 clones, roughly 95% occurring once. The sequenced material came from T cells isolated from PBMCs. The sequence was obtained from a human donor in good health. V is TRBV27 and J is TRBJ1-3; the D is unclear. CDR3 in DNA: TGTGCCAGCAGTACTGGAGGCTCTGGAAACACCATATATTTT. This translates into CASSTGGSGNTIYF.